This T cell receptor (beta chain) was documented in a study of CD4 and CD8 cells across lung adenocarcinoma regions. V lost 3 bases to trimming and J lost 10 bases, with 10 bases between them. The CDR3 length is 12 residues. The V gene's germline CDR1 is SGHVS and CDR2 FNYEAQ. By sample fraction, this clonotype is medium-sized. TCRdb re-analysed the PCR reads in MiXCR, keeping a single row per CDR3 protein. This repertoire shows 8,200 or so distinct CDR3 sequences, 54% found once; its top ten account for 20%. The chain is built from TRBV7-6 and TRBJ2-1; D unclear. The receptor was derived from a female donor with lung adenocarcinoma. The CD4 and CD8 labels of this study may be unreliable. The sample was CD8+ T cells from the center of a lung tumor. This CDR3 reads CASSLSSYEQFF. CDR3 sequence (DNA): TGTGCCAGCAGCTTGAGCTCCTACGAGCAGTTCTTC.